This entry concerns a single T cell receptor beta chain. Its cognate antigen is unknown. CDR1 and CDR2 from the germline V gene are SNHLY and FYNNEI. The length of the CDR3 is 14 residues. V lost 4 bases, J lost 4 bases, and 5 bases stayed unmatched. This record comes from a study of cytomegalovirus exposure and HLA in healthy donors. Primers: 60 Vbeta forward and 13 Jbeta reverse. Clones were read by immunoSEQ multiplex PCR, and TCRdb kept only the in-frame ones, dropping some. Here the sample spans about 180,000 clones, around three quarters being singletons. Study results and caveats: Reportedly, diagnosis of cytomegalovirus status by the classifier showed high specificity and sensitivity.

The TCR was taken from a woman between 40 and 50 years old in good health and CMV-seronegative. Sequencing input: PBMCs. The rearrangement joins TRBV2 to TRBJ2-3; TRBD1 aligns across 7 bases. The DNA of the CDR3 is TGTGCCAGCAGTGCAGACAGGGTTGCAGATACGCAGTATTTT. Encoded protein: CASSADRVADTQYF.